Shown below are 31 T cell receptor beta chains from a single sample sequenced in a study of OX40 agonist ivuxolimab in advanced cancers. Only in-frame clones appear in the TCRdb table, and some are missing; sequencing was by immunoSEQ multiplex PCR. This table has under 55,000 clones, 65% to 90% appearing once. The specimen was CD4+ or CD8+ T cells sorted from blood, collected in a trial of the OX40 agonist ivuxolimab. The receptors were sampled from an adult with an advanced solid tumor such as melanoma, head and neck, liver or kidney cancer.

This clone was detected once. This chain joins TRBV25-1 and TRBJ2-1; the D is unclear. Trimming left V 5 bases short and J 7 bases short, with 15 bases between. Germline CDR1 is MGHDK and CDR2 is SYGVNS. The CDR3 runs 14 residues. This CDR3 reads CASSLSQDGNEQFF. The CDR3 coding sequence is TGTGCCAGCAGTCTGAGCCAGGACGGGAATGAGCAGTTCTTC. Supplemented by reference TRBV25-1 and TRBJ2-1, the full variable domain reads EADIYQTPRYLVIGTGKKITLECSQTMGHDKMYWYQQDPGMELHLIHYSYGVNSTEKGDLSSESTVSRIRTEHFPLTLESARPSHTSQYLCASSLSQDGNEQFFGPGTRLTVL.

This clone has only a few counts. The chain's CDR3 is CASSLVQQNTGELFF. CDR3 bases: TGCGCCAGCAGCTTGGTCCAGCAGAACACCGGGGAGCTGTTTTTT. The chain employs TRBV5-1 and TRBJ2-2; D remains ambiguous. CDR1 and CDR2 from the germline V gene are SGHRS and YFSETQ. The CDR3 is made up of 15 amino acids. With 0 bases removed from V and 1 base from J, the gap between germline ends came to 7 bases.

This chain joins TRBV13 and TRBJ1-1; D not certain. V lost 4 bases and J lost 11, with 14 bases in between. Germline assignment: CDR1 PRHDT and CDR2 FYEKMQ (reference sequence). CDR3 length: 12 amino acids. The CDR3, as DNA: TGTGCCAGCAGCTCAACATATGAAGGCGCTTTCTTT. Translating gives CASSSTYEGAFF.

V and J are TRBV5-8 and TRBJ2-1; a weak D match, TRBD1 (5 bases). The CDR3 is 12 residues long. Germline loops: CDR1 SGHTS, CDR2 YDEGEE. Trimming removed 3 bases from V and 7 bases from J, with 8 bases in between. CDR3 sequence: CASSWGRNEQFF. CDR3 nucleotides: TGTGCCAGCAGCTGGGGCAGGAATGAGCAGTTCTTC.

CDR3 in amino acids: CASSVSPGLVNEQFF. The CDR3 DNA is TGTGCCAGCAGTGTGTCCCCGGGACTAGTAAATGAGCAGTTCTTC. The chain carries TRBV2 and TRBJ2-1, with 8 bases identical to TRBD2. After removal of 4 bases from V and 7 bases from J, the junction contained 9 bases not matched to a gene. The germline V gene has CDR1 SNHLY and CDR2 FYNNEI. This CDR3 is 15 amino acids long.

The chain has TRBV5-4 and TRBJ2-7; perhaps TRBD1 as D (6 bases). The CDR3 spans 12 residues. The germline CDR1 and CDR2 sequences are SGHNT and YYREEE (reference sequence). V lost 4 bases and J lost 4, with 9 bases in between. The CDR3 region has the DNA TGTGCCAGCAGCGTTACAGGGTACGAGCAGTACTTC. Protein sequence: CASSVTGYEQYF.

This chain connects TRBV19 to TRBJ1-2; TRBD1 agrees at 7 bases. The CDR3 length is 13 residues. V was clipped by 4 bases and J by 8 bases; unmatched bases: 7. The germline gives CDR1 LNHDA, CDR2 SQIVND (reference sequence). This chain's CDR3 is CASSTTQGDGYTF. The DNA of the CDR3 is TGTGCCAGTAGTACCACTCAGGGGGACGGCTACACCTTC.

The V gene is TRBV5-1, the J gene TRBJ2-6, with 11 bases that match TRBD1. The CDR3 loop spans 23 amino acids. Germline loops: CDR1 SGHRS, CDR2 YFSETQ. V shed 3 bases and J 0 bases; nucleotides not matched to a gene: 20. The CDR3 protein is CASSSQFRLSGTGGSSGANVLTF. The CDR3 DNA follows: TGCGCCAGCAGCTCTCAGTTTAGACTTTCCGGGACAGGGGGAAGCTCTGGGGCCAACGTCCTGACTTTC.

This chain uses TRBV5-1 with TRBJ2-1; D is uncertain. V lost 4 bases and J 9 bases, leaving 11 bases between the germline ends. The CDR3 consists of 12 residues. Per the germline V gene, CDR1 is SGHRS and CDR2 is YFSETQ. CDR3 DNA sequence: TGCGCCAGCAGCCCCGAGCGATCTGAGCAGTTCTTC. Protein sequence: CASSPERSEQFF.

The CDR3 nucleotides read TGTGCCAGAAGCTTGGTGTGTGTTCCCCCGGGGACCCAGTACTTC. Translation: CARSLVCVPPGTQYF. The rearrangement links TRBV5-3 to TRBJ2-5; D not certain. TRBV5-3 is an open reading frame, and its role is uncertain. The CDR3 is 15 amino acids. V was pared by 0 bases and J by 7 bases, with 16 bases between.

This clone has a handful of counts. In DNA, the CDR3 is TGTGCTAGTGGTGCAAGCGGGAGAGCCTACAATGAGCAGTTCTTC. Its protein product is CASGASGRAYNEQFF. The rearrangement links TRBV12-5 to TRBJ2-1; TRBD2 aligns across 8 bases. With 5 bases clipped from V and 2 bases from J, the junction kept 5 bases outside the gene matches. Per the germline V gene, CDR1 is LGHNT and CDR2 is FRNRAP. The CDR3 extends over 15 amino acids. Looking up the rest from reference TRBV12-5 and TRBJ2-1 gives the full variable domain: DARVTQTPRHKVTEMGQEVTMRCQPILGHNTVFWYRQTMMQGLELLAYFRNRAPLDDSGMPKDRFSAEMPDATLATLKIQPSEPRDSAVYFCASGASGRAYNEQFFGPGTRLTVL.

This chain uses TRBV15 with TRBJ2-1, with D possibly being TRBD1 or TRBD2 (6 bases each). This CDR3 has 16 amino acids. Trimming took off 0 bases at V and 4 bases at J, with 13 bases between the two ends. Germline V gene data show CDR1 as LNHNV and CDR2 as YYDKDF (reference sequence). The CDR3 DNA sequence: TGTGCCACCAGCAGAGATCTGGGGGGCGGGTACAATGAGCAGTTCTTC. As protein: CATSRDLGGGYNEQFF.

The V call is TRBV19, the J call TRBJ1-2; 9 bases align to TRBD1. The germline gives CDR1 LNHDA, CDR2 SQIVND (reference sequence). V was pared by 5 bases and J by 5 bases, with 9 bases of the junction left unmatched. This CDR3 region has 15 residues. The CDR3 region is CASSSPGQGGYGYTF. The CDR3, as DNA: TGTGCCAGTAGTTCACCGGGACAGGGAGGTTATGGCTACACCTTC.

The chain joins TRBV6-6 to TRBJ2-7; no firm D call. Germline CDR1 is MNHNY and CDR2 is SVGAGI (reference sequence). V was trimmed by 5 bases and J by 4 bases, leaving 12 bases between them. This CDR3 region has 13 residues. CDR3 loop: CASSVGPSYEQYF. The CDR3 nucleotides are TGTGCCAGCAGTGTCGGACCGTCTTACGAGCAGTACTTC.

The gene calls are TRBV28 and TRBJ1-1; 10 positions match TRBD1. Germline CDR1 is MDHEN and CDR2 is SYDVKM. Trimming cost V 6 bases and J 3 bases; bases outside gene matches: 13. The CDR3 sequence is 17 residues long. Written as DNA, the CDR3 is TGTGCCAGCAGGGGACAGGGGTTTTTGGGGTCTCACACTGAAGCTTTCTTT. This gives the protein CASRGQGFLGSHTEAFF.

This chain uses TRBV21-1 with TRBJ2-3; no check of the table's D call, TRBD1, against the DNA was made. TRBV21-1 is a listed pseudogene. This CDR3 region has 17 residues. The CDR3 loop reads CASSRVLRGIGTDTQYF. Here the CDR3 DNA reads TGTGCCAGCAGCAGAGTACTCAGGGGGATAGGAACAGATACGCAGTATTTT.

The rearrangement links TRBV11-2 to TRBJ2-2; D may correspond to TRBD1 or TRBD2 (5 bases each). Trimming shortened V by 3 bases and J by 5 bases, and 10 bases separated the two germline ends. There are 14 residues in the CDR3. CDR1 is SGHAT and CDR2 is FQNNGV in the germline V gene. CDR3 bases: TGTGCCAGCAGCTTTTTGAGGGGAACCGGGGAGCTGTTTTTT. This encodes CASSFLRGTGELFF.

The rearrangement links TRBV7-8 to TRBJ1-1; D is unresolved. The V end lost 5 bases, the J end lost 2 bases, and 12 bases lay between the germline ends. Germline values: CDR1 SGHVS, CDR2 FQNEAQ. This CDR3 has 14 amino acids. The CDR3 loop reads CASSPSSLNTEAFF. The DNA of the CDR3 is TGTGCCAGCAGCCCATCCTCCTTAAACACTGAAGCTTTCTTT.

This clone came up once. CDR3 sequence (DNA): TGTGCCAGCAGAAGGGACAGCTGGGGCTACACCTTC. Translating it yields CASRRDSWGYTF. The V and J genes are TRBV6-6 and TRBJ1-2; 7 positions agree with TRBD1. The junction had 6 bases not matched to a gene; V was cut back by 6 bases and J by 8 bases. CDR1 is MNHNY, CDR2 SVGAGI, per germline (reference sequence). The CDR3 has 12 amino acids.

This clone was observed a handful of times. The chain couples TRBV11-3 to TRBJ2-1, with 7 bases aligning to TRBD2. The length of the CDR3 is 17 residues. Germline CDR1 reads SGHNT; CDR2 reads YENEEA. V shed 5 bases and J 9 bases; nucleotides not matched to a gene: 19. CDR3 sequence (DNA): TGTGCCAGCAGCCTTTATTTTACGGGGGGAACATGGGGTGAGCAGTTCTTC. Its protein product is CASSLYFTGGTWGEQFF.

The J gene is TRBJ2-7, the V gene TRBV6-1; D may be TRBD2 (6 bases). Germline-derived CDR1 and CDR2 are MNHNS and SASEGT. The CDR3 sequence is 14 residues long. Trimming removed 2 bases from V and 2 bases from J, with 10 bases in between. This CDR3 is CASSETGLPYEQYF. The DNA for the CDR3 is TGTGCCAGCAGTGAAACGGGACTCCCCTACGAGCAGTACTTC.

This clone was seen a single time. The V and J genes are TRBV19 and TRBJ1-1, with 7 bases lining up with TRBD1. The ends lost 4 bases at V and 1 base at J; junction bases unmatched: 3. Germline CDR1 is LNHDA and CDR2 is SQIVND (reference sequence). The CDR3 is 14 amino acids. This CDR3 reads CASSNQGENTEAFF. The DNA for the CDR3 is TGTGCCAGTAGTAATCAGGGGGAGAACACTGAAGCTTTCTTT.

The gene calls are TRBV6-4 and TRBJ1-2; the match to TRBD1 covers 8 bases. This CDR3 has 13 amino acids. Trimming removed 6 bases from V and 3 bases from J; junction bases left unmatched: 3. CDR1 is MRHNA, CDR2 SNTAGT, per germline. The DNA for the CDR3 is TGTGCCAGCAGCCCGACAGGGGACTATGGCTACACCTTC. It yields the protein CASSPTGDYGYTF.

The J gene is TRBJ2-3, the V gene TRBV7-2; D uncertain. The V gene's germline CDR1 is SGHTA and CDR2 FQGNSA. V lost 1 base and J 6 bases, leaving 8 bases between the germline ends. The CDR3 is made up of 13 amino acids. The CDR3 DNA reads TGTGCCAGCAGCTTAGAGGCAGAGGATACGCAGTATTTT. Translating gives CASSLEAEDTQYF.

The rearrangement joins TRBV7-3 to TRBJ1-5, with D maybe TRBD1 (5 bases). Germline loops: CDR1 SGHTA, CDR2 FQGTGA. With 5 bases removed from V and 5 bases from J, the gap between germline ends came to 10 bases. The CDR3 sequence is 13 residues long. DNA of the CDR3: TGTGCCAGCAGCCCTGTAGGGGATCAGCCCCAGCATTTT. Translated: CASSPVGDQPQHF.

This clone was seen just once. The chain combines TRBV19 with TRBJ2-5; D could derive from TRBD1 or TRBD2 (7 bases each). Germline-derived CDR1 and CDR2 are LNHDA and SQIVND (reference sequence). V was shortened by 1 base and J by 4 bases, with 13 bases between the two germline ends. The CDR3 loop spans 15 amino acids. This chain's CDR3 is CASSIGARGGETQYF. CDR3 in DNA: TGTGCCAGTAGTATAGGAGCCAGGGGGGGAGAGACCCAGTACTTC.

The chain joins TRBV7-9 to TRBJ1-5, with D perhaps TRBD1 (5 bases). The CDR3 contains 16 residues. V was pared by 0 bases and J by 11 bases, with 20 bases between. Germline assignment: CDR1 SEHNR and CDR2 FQNEAQ (reference sequence). CDR3 in amino acids: CASSLAGDSDLGAQHF. The CDR3, as DNA: TGTGCCAGCAGCTTAGCGGGCGACAGCGACCTGGGGGCCCAGCATTTT. The entire variable domain, with the rest obtained from reference TRBV7-9 and TRBJ1-5, is as follows: DTGVSQNPRHKITKRGQNVTFRCDPISEHNRLYWYRQTLGQGPEFLTYFQNEAQLEKSRLLSDRFSAERPKGSFSTLEIQRTEQGDSAMYLCASSLAGDSDLGAQHFGDGTRLSIL.

The chain uses TRBV7-4 and TRBJ1-3; weak D call: TRBD1 (6 bases). The CDR3 contains 17 residues. Germline V lookup: CDR1 SGHVT, CDR2 SQSDAQ. The V end lost 1 base, the J end lost 2 bases, and 15 bases lay between the germline ends. In DNA form, the CDR3 reads TGTGCCAGCAGCTTAGATCCTTCGGGGGGGCCTGGAAACACCATATATTTT. Encoded protein: CASSLDPSGGPGNTIYF.

The chain combines TRBV13 with TRBJ2-5, with TRBD2 matching 9 bases. V lost 8 bases, J lost 3 bases, and 16 bases stayed unmatched. Looked up from germline, CDR1 is PRHDT and CDR2 is FYEKMQ (reference sequence). CDR3 size: 17 residues. For the CDR3, the DNA is TGTGCCAGCTCCCCGGGACTAGCCATTACCTACGAAGAGACCCAGTACTTC. The encoded protein is CASSPGLAITYEETQYF.

The chain links TRBV7-2 to TRBJ2-1; TRBD2 matches 9 bases. Germline assignment: CDR1 SGHTA and CDR2 FQGNSA. The length of the CDR3 is 15 residues. Trimming removed 1 base from V and 5 bases from J; junction bases left unmatched: 3. DNA of the CDR3: TGTGCCAGCAGCTTAGTAGCGGGGGCCCACAATGAGCAGTTCTTC. The encoded protein is CASSLVAGAHNEQFF. Full variable domain (outside the CDR3, taken from reference TRBV7-2 and TRBJ2-1): GAGVSQSPSNKVTEKGKDVELRCDPISGHTALYWYRQSLGQGLEFLIYFQGNSAPDKSGLPSDRFSAERTGGSVSTLTIQRTQQEDSAVYLCASSLVAGAHNEQFFGPGTRLTVL.

For this clone: Germline and junction disagree at one end, which may indicate a read error. The J gene is TRBJ1-2, the V gene TRBV11-1; D may be TRBD1 (6 bases). CDR1 is SGHAT, CDR2 FQDESV, per germline (reference sequence). CDR3 length equals 14 residues. This chain's CDR3 is CAGSLVTGSRGYTF. For the CDR3, the DNA is TGTGCCGGCAGCCTAGTTACAGGGAGTCGCGGCTACACCTTC.